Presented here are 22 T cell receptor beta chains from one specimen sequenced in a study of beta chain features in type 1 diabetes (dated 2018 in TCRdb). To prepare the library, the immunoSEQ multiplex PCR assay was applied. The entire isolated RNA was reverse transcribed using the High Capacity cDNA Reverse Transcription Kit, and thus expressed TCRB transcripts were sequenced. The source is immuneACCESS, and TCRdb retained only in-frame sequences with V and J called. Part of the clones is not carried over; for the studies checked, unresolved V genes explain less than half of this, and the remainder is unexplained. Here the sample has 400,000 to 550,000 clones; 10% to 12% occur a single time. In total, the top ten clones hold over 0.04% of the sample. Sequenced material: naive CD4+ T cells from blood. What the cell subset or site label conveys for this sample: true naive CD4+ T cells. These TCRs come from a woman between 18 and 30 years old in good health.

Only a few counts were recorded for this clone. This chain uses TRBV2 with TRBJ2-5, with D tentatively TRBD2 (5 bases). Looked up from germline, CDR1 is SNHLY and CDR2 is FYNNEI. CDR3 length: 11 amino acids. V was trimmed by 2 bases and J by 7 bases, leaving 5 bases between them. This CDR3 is CASSERGTQYF. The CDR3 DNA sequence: TGTGCCAGCAGTGAACGGGGGACCCAGTACTTC.

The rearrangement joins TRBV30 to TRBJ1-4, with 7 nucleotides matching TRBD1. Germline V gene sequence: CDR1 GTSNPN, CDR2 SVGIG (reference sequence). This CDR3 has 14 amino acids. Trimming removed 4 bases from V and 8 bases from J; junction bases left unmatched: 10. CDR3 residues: CAWKPLSTGEKLFF. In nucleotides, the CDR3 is TGTGCCTGGAAACCTCTGTCGACAGGGGAAAAACTGTTTTTT.

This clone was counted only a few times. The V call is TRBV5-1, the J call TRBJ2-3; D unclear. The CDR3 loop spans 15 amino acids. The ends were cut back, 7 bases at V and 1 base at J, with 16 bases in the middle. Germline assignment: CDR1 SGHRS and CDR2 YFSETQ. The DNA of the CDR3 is TGCGCCAGCTGCACGACTCCTTTGGGCACAGATACGCAGTATTTT. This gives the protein CASCTTPLGTDTQYF.

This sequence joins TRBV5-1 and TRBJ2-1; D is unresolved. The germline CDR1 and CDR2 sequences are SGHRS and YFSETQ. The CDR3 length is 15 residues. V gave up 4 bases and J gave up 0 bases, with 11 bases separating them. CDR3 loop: CASSPIPDSYNEQFF. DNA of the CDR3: TGCGCCAGCAGCCCCATTCCAGACTCCTACAATGAGCAGTTCTTC.

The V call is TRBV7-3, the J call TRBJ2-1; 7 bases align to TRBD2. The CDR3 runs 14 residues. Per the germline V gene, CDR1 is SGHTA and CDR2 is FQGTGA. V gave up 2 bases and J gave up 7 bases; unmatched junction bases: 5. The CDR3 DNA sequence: TGTGCCAGCAGCTTATTGGGGGACTATAATGAGCAGTTCTTC. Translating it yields CASSLLGDYNEQFF.

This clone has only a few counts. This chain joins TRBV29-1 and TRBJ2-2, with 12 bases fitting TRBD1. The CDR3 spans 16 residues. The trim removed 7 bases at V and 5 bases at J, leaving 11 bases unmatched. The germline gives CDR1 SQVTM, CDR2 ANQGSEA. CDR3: CSASNRDRGLTGELFF. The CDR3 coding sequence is TGCAGCGCTTCCAACCGGGACAGGGGGCTTACCGGGGAGCTGTTTTTT.

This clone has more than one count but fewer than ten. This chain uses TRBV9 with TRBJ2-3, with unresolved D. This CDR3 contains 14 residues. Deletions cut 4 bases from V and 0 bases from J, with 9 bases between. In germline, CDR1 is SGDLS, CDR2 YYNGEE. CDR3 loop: CASSLSRSTDTQYF. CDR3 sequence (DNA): TGTGCCAGCAGCCTAAGCAGGAGCACAGATACGCAGTATTTT.

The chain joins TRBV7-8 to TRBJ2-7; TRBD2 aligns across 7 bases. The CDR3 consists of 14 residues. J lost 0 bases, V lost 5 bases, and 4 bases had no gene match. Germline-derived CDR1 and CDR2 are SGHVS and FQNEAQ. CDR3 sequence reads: CASSIWTSSYEQYV. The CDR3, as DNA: TGTGCCAGCAGCATATGGACTAGCTCCTACGAGCAGTACGTC.

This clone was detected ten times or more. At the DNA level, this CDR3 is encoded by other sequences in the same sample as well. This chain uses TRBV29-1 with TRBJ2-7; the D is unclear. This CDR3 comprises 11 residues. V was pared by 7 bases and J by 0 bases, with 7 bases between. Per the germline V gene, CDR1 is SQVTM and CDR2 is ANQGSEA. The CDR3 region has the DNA TGCAGCGCGGGTGACTCCTACGAGCAGTACTTC. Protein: CSAGDSYEQYF.

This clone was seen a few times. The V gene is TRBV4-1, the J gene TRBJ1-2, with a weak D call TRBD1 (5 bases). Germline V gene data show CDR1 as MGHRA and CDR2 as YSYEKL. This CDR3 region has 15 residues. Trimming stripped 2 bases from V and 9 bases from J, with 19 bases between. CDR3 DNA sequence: TGCGCCAGCAGCCAATTTATGATAAGGGGCGATAGCTACACCTTC. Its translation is CASSQFMIRGDSYTF.

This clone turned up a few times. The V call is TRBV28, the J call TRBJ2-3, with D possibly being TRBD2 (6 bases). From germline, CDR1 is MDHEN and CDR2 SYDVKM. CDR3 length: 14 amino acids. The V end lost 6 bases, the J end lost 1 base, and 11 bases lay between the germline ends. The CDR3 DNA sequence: TGTGCCAGCAGCCGGTGGGGGGGCACAGATACGCAGTATTTT. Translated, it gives CASSRWGGTDTQYF. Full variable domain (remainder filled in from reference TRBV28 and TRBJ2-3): DVKVTQSSRYLVKRTGEKVFLECVQDMDHENMFWYRQDPGLGLRLIYFSYDVKMKEKGDIPEGYSVSREKKERFSLILESASTNQTSMYLCASSRWGGTDTQYFGPGTRLTVL.

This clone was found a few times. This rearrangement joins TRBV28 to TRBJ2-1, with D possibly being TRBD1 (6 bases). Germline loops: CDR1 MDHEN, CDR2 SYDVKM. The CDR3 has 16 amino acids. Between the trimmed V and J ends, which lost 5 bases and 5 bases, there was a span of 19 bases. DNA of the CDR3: TGTGCCAGCAGTGAACAGACAGGTCGGATACACAATGAGCAGTTCTTC. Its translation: CASSEQTGRIHNEQFF.

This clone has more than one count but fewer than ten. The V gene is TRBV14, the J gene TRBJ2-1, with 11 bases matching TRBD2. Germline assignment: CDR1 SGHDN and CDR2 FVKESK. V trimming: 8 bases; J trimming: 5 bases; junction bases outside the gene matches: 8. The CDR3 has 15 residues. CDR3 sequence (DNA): TGTGCCAGCCGACCTACTAGCGGGGGAAACAATGAGCAGTTCTTC. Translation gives CASRPTSGGNNEQFF.

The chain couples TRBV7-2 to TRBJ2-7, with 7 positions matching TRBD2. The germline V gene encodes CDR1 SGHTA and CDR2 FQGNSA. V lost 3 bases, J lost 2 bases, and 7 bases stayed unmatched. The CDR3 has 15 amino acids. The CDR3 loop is CASSFGSGNPYEQYF. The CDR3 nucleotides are TGTGCCAGCAGCTTCGGAAGCGGGAACCCCTACGAGCAGTACTTC.

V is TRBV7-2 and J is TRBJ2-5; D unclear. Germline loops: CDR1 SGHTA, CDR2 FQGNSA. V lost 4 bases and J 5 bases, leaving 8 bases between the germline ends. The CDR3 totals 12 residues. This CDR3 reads CASSWKAETQYF. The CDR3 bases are TGTGCCAGCAGCTGGAAGGCGGAGACCCAGTACTTC.

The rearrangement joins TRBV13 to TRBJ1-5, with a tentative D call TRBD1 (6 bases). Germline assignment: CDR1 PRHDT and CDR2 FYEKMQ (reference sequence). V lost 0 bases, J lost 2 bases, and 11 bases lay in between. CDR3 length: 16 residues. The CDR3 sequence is CASSLGGAVGNQPQHF. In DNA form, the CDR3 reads TGTGCCAGCAGCTTAGGGGGGGCGGTCGGCAATCAGCCCCAGCATTTT. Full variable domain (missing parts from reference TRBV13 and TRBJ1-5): AAGVIQSPRHLIKEKRETATLKCYPIPRHDTVYWYQQGPGQDPQFLISFYEKMQSDKGSIPDRFSAQQFSDYHSELNMSSLELGDSALYFCASSLGGAVGNQPQHFGDGTRLSIL.

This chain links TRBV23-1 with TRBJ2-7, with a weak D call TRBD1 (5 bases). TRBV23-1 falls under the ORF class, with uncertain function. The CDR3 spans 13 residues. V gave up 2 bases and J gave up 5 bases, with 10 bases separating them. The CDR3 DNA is TGCGCCAGCAGTCAAAACAGGACCCACGAGCAGTACGTC. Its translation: CASSQNRTHEQYV.

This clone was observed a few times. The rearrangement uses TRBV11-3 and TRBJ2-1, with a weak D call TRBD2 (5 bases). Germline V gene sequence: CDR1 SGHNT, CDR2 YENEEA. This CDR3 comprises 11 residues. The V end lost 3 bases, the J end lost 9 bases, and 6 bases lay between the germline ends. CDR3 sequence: CASSLRVEQFF. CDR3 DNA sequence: TGTGCCAGCAGCTTGAGGGTTGAGCAGTTCTTC.

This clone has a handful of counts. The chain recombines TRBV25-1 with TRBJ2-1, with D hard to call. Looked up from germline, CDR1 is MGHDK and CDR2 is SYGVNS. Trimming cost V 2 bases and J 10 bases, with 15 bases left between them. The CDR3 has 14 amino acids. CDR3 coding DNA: TGTGCCAGCAGTGAACAGTTTGCAAAGTGGGAGCAGTTCTTC. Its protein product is CASSEQFAKWEQFF.

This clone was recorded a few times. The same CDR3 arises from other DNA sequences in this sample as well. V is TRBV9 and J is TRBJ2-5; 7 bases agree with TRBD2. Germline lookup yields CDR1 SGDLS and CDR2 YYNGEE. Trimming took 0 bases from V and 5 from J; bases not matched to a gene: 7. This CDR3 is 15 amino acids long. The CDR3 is CASSVDPRGGETQYF. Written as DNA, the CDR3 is TGTGCCAGCAGCGTAGATCCCCGGGGAGGGGAGACCCAGTACTTC.

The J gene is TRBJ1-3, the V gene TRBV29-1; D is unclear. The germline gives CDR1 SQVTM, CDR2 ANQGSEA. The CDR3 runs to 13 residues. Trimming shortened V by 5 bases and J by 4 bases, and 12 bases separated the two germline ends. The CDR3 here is CSVRTDSGNTIYF. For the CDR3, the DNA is TGCAGCGTTCGTACAGACTCGGGAAACACCATATATTTT.

DNA for the CDR3: TGTGCCAGCAGTGTCGGGGCATATGGGGATGAGCAGTTCTTC. This sequence encodes CASSVGAYGDEQFF. The rearrangement joins TRBV25-1 to TRBJ2-1; TRBD1 or TRBD2 may be the D gene (5 bases each). The CDR3 has 14 amino acids. Germline V gives CDR1 MGHDK, CDR2 SYGVNS. V was pared by 4 bases and J by 8 bases, with 15 bases between.